In this sample, the clone carrying this TCR beta chain turned up many times. Its antigen is as yet unknown. This entry belongs to a study of neurological immune-mediated disorders. The study, taken as a whole, reports: No expanded-clone CDR3 amino acid sequence recurred across subjects, suggesting private TCR-beta repertoires. The most TCR clonal expansion was seen in HTLV-1-associated myelopathy, whereas the least was seen in multiple sclerosis, below the level in healthy controls.

Germline V gives CDR1 SGHNT, CDR2 YYREEE (reference sequence). V was pared by 1 base and J by 6 bases, with 9 bases between. The CDR3 is 13 residues long. Each sequencing run yielded over 160 million TCR-beta sequences from 15-18 subjects. TCRdb reprocessed the 5' RACE reads with MiXCR, giving one entry per CDR3 protein. Of more than 70,000 distinct CDR3 sequences in the sample, roughly 15% are singletons; the top ten hold approximately 15%. The unsorted libraries had their origin in 2 million PBMCs stored at -80 C. The chain employs TRBV5-4 and TRBJ2-3; D gene uncertain. The TCR sequence derives from a woman aged 35 to 49 in good health. Sequenced material: PBMCs. CDR3 residues: CASSLTSADTQYF. The DNA for the CDR3 is TGTGCCAGCAGCTTGACCAGCGCGGATACGCAGTATTTT.